This T cell receptor beta chain stems from a study of T cells in tumors and immune-related adverse events. Profiled with immunoSEQ multiplex PCR; TCRdb holds only in-frame clones, not every one. Here the sample spans more than 20,000 clones, 80% to 95% being singletons. V dropped 2 bases and J dropped 3; count of bases not matched to a gene: 7. Per germline, CDR1 SGHRS and CDR2 YFSETQ. This CDR3 has 17 amino acids. The rearrangement uses TRBV5-1 and TRBJ2-6; 8 nucleotides align to TRBD1. This TCR derives from a female donor with metastatic renal cell carcinoma. Sequenced material: lymph node tissue, taken from a patient treated with anti-PD-1 therapy. The CDR3 nucleotides read TGCGCCAGCAGCTTAAACAGGGGGGCTGGTGGGGCCAACGTCCTGACTTTC. Its translation: CASSLNRGAGGANVLTF.